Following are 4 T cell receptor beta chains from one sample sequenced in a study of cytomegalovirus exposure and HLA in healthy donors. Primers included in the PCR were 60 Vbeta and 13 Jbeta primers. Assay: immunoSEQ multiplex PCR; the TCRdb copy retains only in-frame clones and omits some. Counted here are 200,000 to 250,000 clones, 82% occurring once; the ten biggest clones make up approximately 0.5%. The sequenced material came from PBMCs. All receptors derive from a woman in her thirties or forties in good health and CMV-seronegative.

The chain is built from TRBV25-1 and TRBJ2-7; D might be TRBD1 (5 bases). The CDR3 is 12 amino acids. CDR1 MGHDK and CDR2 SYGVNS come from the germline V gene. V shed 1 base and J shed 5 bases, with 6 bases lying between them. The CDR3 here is CASSESRDEQYF. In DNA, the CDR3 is TGTGCCAGCAGTGAATCCAGGGACGAGCAGTACTTC.

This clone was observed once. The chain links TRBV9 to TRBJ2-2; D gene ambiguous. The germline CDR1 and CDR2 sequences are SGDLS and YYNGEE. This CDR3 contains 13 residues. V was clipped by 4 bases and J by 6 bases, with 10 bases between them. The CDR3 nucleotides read TGTGCCAGCAGCTCCCGCGGTCCCGGGGAGCTGTTTTTT. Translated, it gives CASSSRGPGELFF.

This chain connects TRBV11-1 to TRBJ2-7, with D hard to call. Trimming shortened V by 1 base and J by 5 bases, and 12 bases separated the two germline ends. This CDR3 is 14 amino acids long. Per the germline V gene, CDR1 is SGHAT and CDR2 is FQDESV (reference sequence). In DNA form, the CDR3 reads TGTGCCAGCAGCTTAGATCCACGAGTCGACGAGCAGTACTTC. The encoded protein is CASSLDPRVDEQYF.

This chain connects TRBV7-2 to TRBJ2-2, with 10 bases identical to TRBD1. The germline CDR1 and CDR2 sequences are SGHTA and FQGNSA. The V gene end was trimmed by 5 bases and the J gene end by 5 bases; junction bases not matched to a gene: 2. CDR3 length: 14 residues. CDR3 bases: TGTGCCAGCAGCAGACAGGGGGCGACCGGGGAGCTGTTTTTT. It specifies CASSRQGATGELFF.